The clone carrying this T cell receptor (beta chain) has a count of ten or more. Its antigen is as yet unknown. This sample is part of a study of read filtering for tumor transcriptome and immune sequencing. Study background: The cohort had some 17 men and 14 women aged about 47 to 90, mean about 66 years.

This CDR3 comprises 13 residues. V lost 3 bases and J 4 bases, leaving 12 bases between the germline ends. CDR1 and CDR2 (germline): SQVTM, ANQGSEA. The library was built from about 0.4 ug RNA with molecular barcoded adaptors for alpha/delta and beta/gamma chains. One entry per CDR3 protein, called by TCRdb with MiXCR from the reads. The table shows fewer than 150,000 distinct CDR3 sequences, with approximately 12% occurring only once. Study-level findings and limits: This fraction held mixed bone marrow immune cells after CD138-negative sorting.

Sampling of bone marrow took place during active disease in every patient. The TCR originated in a donor at least 40 years old with multiple myeloma. The sample consisted of a population of CD138-negative cells sorted from bone marrow. The chain links TRBV29-1 to TRBJ1-1; tentative D call: TRBD1 (6 bases). As DNA, the CDR3 is TGCAGCGTTGAGGGCGAGGGGGGCACTGAAGCTTTCTTT. It yields the protein CSVEGEGGTEAFF.